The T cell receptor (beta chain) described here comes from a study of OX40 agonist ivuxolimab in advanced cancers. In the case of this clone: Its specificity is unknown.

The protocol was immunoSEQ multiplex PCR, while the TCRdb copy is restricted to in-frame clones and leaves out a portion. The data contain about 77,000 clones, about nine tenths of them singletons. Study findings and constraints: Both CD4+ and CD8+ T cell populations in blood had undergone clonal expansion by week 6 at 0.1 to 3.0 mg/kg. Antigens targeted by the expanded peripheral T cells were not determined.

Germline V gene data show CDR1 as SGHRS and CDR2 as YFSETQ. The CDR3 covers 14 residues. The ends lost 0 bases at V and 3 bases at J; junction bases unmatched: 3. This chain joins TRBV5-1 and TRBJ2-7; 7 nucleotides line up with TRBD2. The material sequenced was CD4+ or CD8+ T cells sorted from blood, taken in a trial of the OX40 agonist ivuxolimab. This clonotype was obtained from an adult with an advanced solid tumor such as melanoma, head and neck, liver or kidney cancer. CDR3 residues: CASSLEGGSYEQYF. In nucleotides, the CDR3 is TGCGCCAGCAGCTTGGAGGGCGGGAGCTACGAGCAGTACTTC. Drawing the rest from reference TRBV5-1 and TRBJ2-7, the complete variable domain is KAGVTQTPRYLIKTRGQQVTLSCSPISGHRSVSWYQQTPGQGLQFLFEYFSETQRNKGNFPGRFSGRQFSNSRSEMNVSTLELGDSALYLCASSLEGGSYEQYFGPGTRLTVT.